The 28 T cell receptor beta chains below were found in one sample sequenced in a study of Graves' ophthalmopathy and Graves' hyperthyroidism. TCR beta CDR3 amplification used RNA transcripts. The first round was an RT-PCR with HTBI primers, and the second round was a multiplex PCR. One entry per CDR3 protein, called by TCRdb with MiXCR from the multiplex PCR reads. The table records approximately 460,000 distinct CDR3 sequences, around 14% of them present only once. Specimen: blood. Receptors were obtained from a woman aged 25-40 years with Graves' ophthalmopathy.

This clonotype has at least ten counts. The DNA for the CDR3 is TGTGCCAGCAGCGCACACATGAACACTGAAGCTTTCTTT. Protein sequence: CASSAHMNTEAFF. This rearrangement joins TRBV9 to TRBJ1-1; D gene ambiguous. V was cut by 3 bases and J by 0 bases, with 6 bases left in between. From germline, CDR1 is SGDLS and CDR2 YYNGEE. The CDR3 extends over 13 amino acids.

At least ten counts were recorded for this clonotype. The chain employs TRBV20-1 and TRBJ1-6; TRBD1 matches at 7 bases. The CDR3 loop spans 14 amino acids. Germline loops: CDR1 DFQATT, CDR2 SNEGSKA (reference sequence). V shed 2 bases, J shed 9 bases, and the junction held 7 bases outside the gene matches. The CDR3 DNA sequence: TGCAGTGCTAGACTTCAGGGGGTTGGTTCACCCCTCCACTTT. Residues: CSARLQGVGSPLHF.

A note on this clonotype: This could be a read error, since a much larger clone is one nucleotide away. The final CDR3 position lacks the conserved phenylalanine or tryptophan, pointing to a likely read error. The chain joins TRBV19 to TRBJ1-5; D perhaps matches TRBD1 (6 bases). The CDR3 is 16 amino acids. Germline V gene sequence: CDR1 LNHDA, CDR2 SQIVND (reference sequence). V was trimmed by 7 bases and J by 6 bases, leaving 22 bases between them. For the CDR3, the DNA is TGTGCCAGTACCCGGCTTGGAGGCAGGGGAGGTCAGCCCCAGCATGTT. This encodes CASTRLGGRGGQPQHV.

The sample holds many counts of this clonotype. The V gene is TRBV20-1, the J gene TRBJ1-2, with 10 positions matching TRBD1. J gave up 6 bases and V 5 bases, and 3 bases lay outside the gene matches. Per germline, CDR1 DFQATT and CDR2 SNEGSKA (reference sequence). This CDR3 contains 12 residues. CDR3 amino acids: CSASDRGHGYTF. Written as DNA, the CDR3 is TGCAGTGCTTCTGACAGGGGGCATGGCTACACCTTC.

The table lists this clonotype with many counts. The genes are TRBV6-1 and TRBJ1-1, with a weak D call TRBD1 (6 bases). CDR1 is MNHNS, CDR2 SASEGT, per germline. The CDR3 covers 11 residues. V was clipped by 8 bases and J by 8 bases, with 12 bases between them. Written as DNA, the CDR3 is TGTGCCAGCTTGAGGGGGGAAGAAGCTTTCTTT. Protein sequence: CASLRGEEAFF.

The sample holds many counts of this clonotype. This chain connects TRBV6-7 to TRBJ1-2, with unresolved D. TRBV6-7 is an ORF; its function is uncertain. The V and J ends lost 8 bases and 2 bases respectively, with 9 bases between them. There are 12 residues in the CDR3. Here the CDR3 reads CASPDGNYGYTF. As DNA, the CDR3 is TGTGCCAGCCCGGACGGAAACTATGGCTACACCTTC.

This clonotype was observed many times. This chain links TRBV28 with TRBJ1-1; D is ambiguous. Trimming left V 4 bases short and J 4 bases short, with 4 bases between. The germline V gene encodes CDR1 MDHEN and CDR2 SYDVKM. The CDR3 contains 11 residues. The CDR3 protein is CASSWFTEAFF. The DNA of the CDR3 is TGTGCCAGCAGTTGGTTCACTGAAGCTTTCTTT. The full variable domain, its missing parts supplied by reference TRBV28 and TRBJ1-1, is DVKVTQSSRYLVKRTGEKVFLECVQDMDHENMFWYRQDPGLGLRLIYFSYDVKMKEKGDIPEGYSVSREKKERFSLILESASTNQTSMYLCASSWFTEAFFGQGTRLTVV.

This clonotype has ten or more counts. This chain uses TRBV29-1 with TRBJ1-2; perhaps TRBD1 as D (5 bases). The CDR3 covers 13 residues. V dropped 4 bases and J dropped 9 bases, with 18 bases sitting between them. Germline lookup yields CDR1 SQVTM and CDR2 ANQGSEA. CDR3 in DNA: TGCAGCGTTGGACTCCAGGGTAATAAGCGCTACACCTTC. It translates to CSVGLQGNKRYTF.

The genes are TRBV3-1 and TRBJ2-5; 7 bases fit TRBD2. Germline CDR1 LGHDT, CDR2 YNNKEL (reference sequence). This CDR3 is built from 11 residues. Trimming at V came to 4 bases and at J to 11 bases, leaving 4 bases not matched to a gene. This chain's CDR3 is CASSPRDYQYF. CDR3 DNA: TGTGCCAGCAGCCCTAGGGACTATCAGTACTTC.

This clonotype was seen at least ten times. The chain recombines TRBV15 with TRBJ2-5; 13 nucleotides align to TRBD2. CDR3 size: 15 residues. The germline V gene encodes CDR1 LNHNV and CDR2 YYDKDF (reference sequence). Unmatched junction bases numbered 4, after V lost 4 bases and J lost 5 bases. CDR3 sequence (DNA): TGTGCCACCAGCAAAGGACTAGCGGGGGTGGAGACCCAGTACTTC. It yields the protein CATSKGLAGVETQYF.

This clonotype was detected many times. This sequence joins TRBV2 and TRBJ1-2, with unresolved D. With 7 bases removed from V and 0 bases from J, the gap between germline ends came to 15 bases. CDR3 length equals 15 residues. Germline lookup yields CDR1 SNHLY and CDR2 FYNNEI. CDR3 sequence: CASIPAPTANYGYTF. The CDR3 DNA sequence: TGTGCCAGCATACCGGCACCCACCGCTAACTATGGCTACACCTTC.

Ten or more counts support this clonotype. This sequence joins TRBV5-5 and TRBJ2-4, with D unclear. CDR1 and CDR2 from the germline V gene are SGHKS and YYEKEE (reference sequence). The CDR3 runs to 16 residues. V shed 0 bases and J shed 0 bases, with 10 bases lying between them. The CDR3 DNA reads TGTGCCAGCAGCTTGGTCGCCGGAATAGCCAAAAACATTCAGTACTTC. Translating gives CASSLVAGIAKNIQYF.

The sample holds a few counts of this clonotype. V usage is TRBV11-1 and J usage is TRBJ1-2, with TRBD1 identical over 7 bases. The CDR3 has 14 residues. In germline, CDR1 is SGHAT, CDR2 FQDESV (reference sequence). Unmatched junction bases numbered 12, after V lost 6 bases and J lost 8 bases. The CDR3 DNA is TGTGCCAGCAGTCTAACAGGGACAGACGGGGGCTACACCTTC. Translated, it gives CASSLTGTDGGYTF.

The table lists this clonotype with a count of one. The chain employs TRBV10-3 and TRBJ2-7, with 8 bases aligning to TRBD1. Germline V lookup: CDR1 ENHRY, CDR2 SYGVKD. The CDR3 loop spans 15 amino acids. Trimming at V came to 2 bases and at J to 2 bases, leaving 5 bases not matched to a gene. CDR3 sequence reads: CAISERQGRAYEQYF. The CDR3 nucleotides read TGTGCCATCAGTGAGCGACAGGGGAGAGCCTACGAGCAGTACTTC.

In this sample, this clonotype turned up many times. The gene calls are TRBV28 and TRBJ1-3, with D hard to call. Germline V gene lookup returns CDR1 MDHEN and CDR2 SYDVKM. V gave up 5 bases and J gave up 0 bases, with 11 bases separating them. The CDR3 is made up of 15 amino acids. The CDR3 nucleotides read TGTGCCAGCAGTCCGACACCTCACTCTGGAAACACCATATATTTT. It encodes CASSPTPHSGNTIYF. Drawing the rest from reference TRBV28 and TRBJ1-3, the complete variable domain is DVKVTQSSRYLVKRTGEKVFLECVQDMDHENMFWYRQDPGLGLRLIYFSYDVKMKEKGDIPEGYSVSREKKERFSLILESASTNQTSMYLCASSPTPHSGNTIYFGEGSWLTVV.

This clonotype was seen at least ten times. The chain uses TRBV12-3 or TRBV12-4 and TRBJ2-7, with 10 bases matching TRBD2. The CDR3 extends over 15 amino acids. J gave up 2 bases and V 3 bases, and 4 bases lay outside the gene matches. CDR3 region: CASSFGLADTYEQYF. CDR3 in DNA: TGTGCCAGCAGTTTCGGACTAGCGGATACCTACGAGCAGTACTTC.

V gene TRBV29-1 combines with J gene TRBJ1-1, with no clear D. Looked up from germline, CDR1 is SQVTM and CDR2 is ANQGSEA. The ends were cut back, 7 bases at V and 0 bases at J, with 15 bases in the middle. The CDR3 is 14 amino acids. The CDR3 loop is CSGGLSGMNTEAFF. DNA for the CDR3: TGCAGCGGGGGATTAAGCGGGATGAACACTGAAGCTTTCTTT.

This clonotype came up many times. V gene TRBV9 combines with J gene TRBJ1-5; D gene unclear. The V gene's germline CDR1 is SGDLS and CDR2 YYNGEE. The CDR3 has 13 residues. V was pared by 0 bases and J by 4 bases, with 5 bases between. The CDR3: CASSVDMNQPQHF. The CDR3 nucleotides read TGTGCCAGCAGCGTAGACATGAATCAGCCCCAGCATTTT.

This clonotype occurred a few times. For the CDR3, the DNA is TGTGCCAGCGCCGTAGGGGGAACACAAGAGACCCAGTACTTC. Translation: CASAVGGTQETQYF. The chain carries TRBV4-2 and TRBJ2-5; D is perhaps TRBD1 (6 bases). Trimming removed 8 bases from V and 2 bases from J, with 15 bases in between. Looked up from germline, CDR1 is LGHNA and CDR2 is YNFKEQ. This CDR3 comprises 14 residues.

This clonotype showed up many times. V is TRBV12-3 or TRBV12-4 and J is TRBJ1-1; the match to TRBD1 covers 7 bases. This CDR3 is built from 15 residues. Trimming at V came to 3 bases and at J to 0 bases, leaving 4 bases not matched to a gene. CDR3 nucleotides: TGTGCCAGCAGTTTTGGGACAGCACTGAACACTGAAGCTTTCTTT. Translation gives CASSFGTALNTEAFF.

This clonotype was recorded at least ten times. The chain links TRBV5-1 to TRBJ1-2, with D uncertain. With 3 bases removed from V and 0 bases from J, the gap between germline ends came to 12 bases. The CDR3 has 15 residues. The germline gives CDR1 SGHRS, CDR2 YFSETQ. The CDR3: CASSSGSDPNYGYTF. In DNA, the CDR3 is TGCGCCAGCAGCTCAGGATCAGATCCTAACTATGGCTACACCTTC. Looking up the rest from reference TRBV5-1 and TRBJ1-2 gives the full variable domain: KAGVTQTPRYLIKTRGQQVTLSCSPISGHRSVSWYQQTPGQGLQFLFEYFSETQRNKGNFPGRFSGRQFSNSRSEMNVSTLELGDSALYLCASSSGSDPNYGYTFGSGTRLTVV.

The CDR3 region has the DNA TGTGCCAGCAGCCCAATTTCCCGTACTAGCGATTCGTCCTACGAGCAGTACTTC. Amino acids: CASSPISRTSDSSYEQYF. The rearrangement uses TRBV11-2 and TRBJ2-7; 7 nucleotides agree with TRBD2. The CDR3 has 18 amino acids. J was trimmed by 1 base and V by 5 bases; bases with no gene match: 17. Germline loops: CDR1 SGHAT, CDR2 FQNNGV.

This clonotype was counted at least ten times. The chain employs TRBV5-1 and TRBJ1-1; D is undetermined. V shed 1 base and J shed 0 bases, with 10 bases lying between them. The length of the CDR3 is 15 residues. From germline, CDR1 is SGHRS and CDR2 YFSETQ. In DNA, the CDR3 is TGCGCCAGCAGCTTGATTCACGGGGTGAACACTGAAGCTTTCTTT. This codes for CASSLIHGVNTEAFF.

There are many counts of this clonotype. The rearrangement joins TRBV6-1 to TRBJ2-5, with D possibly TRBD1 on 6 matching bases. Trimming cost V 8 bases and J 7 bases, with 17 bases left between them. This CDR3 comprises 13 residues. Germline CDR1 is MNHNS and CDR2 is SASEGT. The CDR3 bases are TGTGCCAGCGCCCCCGGGACATCCGCGACCCAGTACTTC. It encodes CASAPGTSATQYF.

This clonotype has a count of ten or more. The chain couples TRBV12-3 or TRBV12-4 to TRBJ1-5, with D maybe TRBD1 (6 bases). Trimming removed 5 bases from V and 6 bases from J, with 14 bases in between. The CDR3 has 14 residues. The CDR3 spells CASSLQGQGQPQHF. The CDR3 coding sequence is TGTGCCAGCAGTCTCCAGGGGCAAGGTCAGCCCCAGCATTTT.

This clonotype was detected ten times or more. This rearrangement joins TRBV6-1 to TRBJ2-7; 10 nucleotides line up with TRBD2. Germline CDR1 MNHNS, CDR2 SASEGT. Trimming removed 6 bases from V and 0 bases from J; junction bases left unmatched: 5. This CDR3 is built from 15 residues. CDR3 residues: CASRVPSGSSYEQYF. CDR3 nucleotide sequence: TGTGCCAGCAGGGTCCCTAGCGGGAGCTCCTACGAGCAGTACTTC.

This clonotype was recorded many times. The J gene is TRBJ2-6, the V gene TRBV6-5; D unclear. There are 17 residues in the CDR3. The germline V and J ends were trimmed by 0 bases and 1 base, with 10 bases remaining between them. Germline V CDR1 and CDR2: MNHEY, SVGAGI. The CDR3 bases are TGTGCCAGCAGTTACTCGAGTCGGCTATCTGGGGCCAACGTCCTGACTTTC. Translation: CASSYSSRLSGANVLTF.

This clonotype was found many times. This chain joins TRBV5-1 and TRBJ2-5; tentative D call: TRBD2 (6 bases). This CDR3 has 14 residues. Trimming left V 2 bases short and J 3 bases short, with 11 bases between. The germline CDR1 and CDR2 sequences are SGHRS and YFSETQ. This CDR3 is CASSLAGFKETQYF. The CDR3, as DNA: TGCGCCAGCAGCTTAGCGGGTTTCAAAGAGACCCAGTACTTC.